The entry below gives a single T cell receptor (beta chain) sequence along with its context. Its antigen is unknown. The donors were part of the validation cohort of some 120 subjects. That cohort was separate from the first cohort, which comprised some 670 subjects. Produced via immunoSEQ multiplex PCR; TCRdb's table is partial and in-frame only. The table records under 200,000 clones, 95% to 97% of them present only once. The data are from a study of cytomegalovirus exposure and HLA in healthy donors. Study in general: A later analysis reported the 120 validation repertoires used the same platform as the approximately 660 first-cohort repertoires.

CDR3 length equals 14 residues. Germline CDR1 reads SGHTA; CDR2 reads FQGNSA. V lost 1 base to trimming and J lost 8 bases, with 9 bases between them. Study-wide results and limits: The study designated 150 or so TCR beta chains cytomegalovirus-associated. Rare sequences made up most TCRs, while some public TCRs were found in many donors.

This chain connects TRBV7-2 to TRBJ1-6; D possibly corresponds to TRBD1 (6 bases). Sequenced input: PBMCs. The receptor was derived from a woman between 18 and 29 years old in good health and CMV-seronegative. The CDR3 DNA sequence: TGTGCCAGCAGCTTAGGGACAGCTTATTCACCCCTCCACTTT. It yields the protein CASSLGTAYSPLHF.